The next 17 T cell receptor beta chains were all read from a single sample in a study of Ad26.COV2.S vaccination and SARS-CoV-2 variants. The treatment was: 15 to 20 received Ad26.COV2.S at low or high dose, single or two shots; about 5 received placebo; per-sample allocation not given. Specimen acquisition occurred on day 63 following the initial vaccine or placebo injection. Sequencing used immunoSEQ multiplex PCR; TCRdb keeps in-frame clones, though not all of them. The table records approximately 500,000 clones, about 83% of them present only once. Sequenced here: peripheral blood, sampled in a trial of Ad26.COV2.S vaccine versus placebo. The receptors originated from a person aged 18-60 years who received the Ad26.COV2.S COVID-19 vaccine or a placebo.

The chain has TRBV19 and TRBJ1-2, with TRBD1 identical over 9 bases. Losses at the gene ends were 4 bases for V and 7 bases for J; bases not matched to a gene: 4. Germline V gene sequence: CDR1 LNHDA, CDR2 SQIVND (reference sequence). This CDR3 spans 13 amino acids. The CDR3 DNA is TGTGCCAGTAGTAATGGACAGGGGAGTGGCTACACCTTC. Translated, it gives CASSNGQGSGYTF.

V is TRBV28 and J is TRBJ2-1; TRBD2 matches 8 bases. With 5 bases clipped from V and 15 bases from J, the junction kept 18 bases outside the gene matches. In germline, CDR1 is MDHEN, CDR2 SYDVKM. This CDR3 is built from 15 residues. The CDR3 loop reads CASSLSHPGLGFWFF. The CDR3 DNA sequence: TGTGCCAGCAGTCTATCTCACCCGGGACTAGGGTTTTGGTTCTTC.

The genes are TRBV14 and TRBJ1-3; 9 nucleotides line up with TRBD1. Germline trimming cut 2 bases from V and 8 bases from J; bases unmatched to any gene: 13. The V gene's germline CDR1 is SGHDN and CDR2 FVKESK. CDR3 length: 17 amino acids. CDR3 in amino acids: CASSQRGSRDREDTIYF. The DNA for the CDR3 is TGTGCCAGCAGCCAACGTGGGAGCCGGGACAGGGAGGACACCATATATTTT.

The chain employs TRBV5-4 and TRBJ1-1; no clear D. This CDR3 has 14 amino acids. Trimming cost V 0 bases and J 8 bases, with 14 bases left between them. Germline V gene sequence: CDR1 SGHNT, CDR2 YYREEE (reference sequence). The CDR3 loop reads CASSLGGRRVEAFF. The CDR3 nucleotides read TGTGCCAGCAGCTTGGGCGGCAGGCGTGTCGAAGCTTTCTTT.

The chain links TRBV28 to TRBJ2-7; TRBD1 might be the D (5 bases). Germline V CDR1 and CDR2: MDHEN, SYDVKM. V was cut by 6 bases and J by 0 bases, with 9 bases left in between. This CDR3 spans 13 amino acids. CDR3 in amino acids: CASSDRSSYEQYF. The CDR3 DNA reads TGTGCCAGCAGCGACAGAAGCTCCTACGAGCAGTACTTC.

This sequence joins TRBV27 and TRBJ2-7; 9 nucleotides match TRBD2. The germline gives CDR1 MNHEY, CDR2 SMNVEV (reference sequence). CDR3 length equals 16 residues. V shed 5 bases, J shed 2 bases, and the junction held 10 bases outside the gene matches. The CDR3 nucleotides read TGTGCCAGCAGTCCCACCCCAGCGGGAGGCACCTACGAGCAGTACTTC. Amino acid sequence: CASSPTPAGGTYEQYF.

The CDR3: CASSYSGVTEAFF. The CDR3 DNA reads as TGTGCCAGCAGTTATTCAGGAGTCACTGAAGCTTTCTTT. The chain recombines TRBV6-5 with TRBJ1-1; unclear D gene. Germline V CDR1 and CDR2: MNHEY, SVGAGI. Trimming pared 3 bases from V and 4 bases from J, leaving 9 bases between. The CDR3 is 13 amino acids.

V is TRBV3-1 (or the pseudogene TRBV3-2) and J is TRBJ2-3; D may be TRBD2 (5 bases). This CDR3 is built from 12 residues. V gave up 1 base and J gave up 11 bases, with 10 bases separating them. Germline CDR1 reads LGHDT; CDR2 reads YNNKEL (reference sequence). The CDR3 here is CASSQAGLGQYF. For the CDR3, the DNA is TGTGCCAGCAGCCAAGCCGGACTCGGGCAGTATTTT.

This rearrangement joins TRBV30 to TRBJ2-6, with D perhaps given as TRBD1 or TRBD2 (5 bases each). This CDR3 has 20 residues. Trimming shortened V by 3 bases and J by 1 base, and 25 bases separated the two germline ends. Germline V gives CDR1 GTSNPN, CDR2 SVGIG (reference sequence). The CDR3 loop reads CAWSSYRGVSDGSGANVLTF. The CDR3 DNA sequence: TGTGCCTGGAGCTCCTACAGAGGGGTATCCGACGGTTCTGGGGCCAACGTCCTGACTTTC.

The rearrangement links TRBV28 to TRBJ1-3, with a weak D call TRBD1 (5 bases). CDR1 and CDR2 from the germline V gene are MDHEN and SYDVKM. V lost 8 bases and J 4 bases, leaving 15 bases between the germline ends. This CDR3 region has 14 residues. CDR3 nucleotide sequence: TGTGCCAGCCTCAACAGGAGGTACGGAAACACCATATATTTT. Its protein product is CASLNRRYGNTIYF.

The CDR3 protein is CSTADHQETQYF. The CDR3 nucleotides read TGCAGCACCGCGGACCACCAAGAGACCCAGTACTTC. This chain links TRBV29-1 with TRBJ2-5; D remains unclear. The CDR3 runs to 12 residues. Per germline, CDR1 SQVTM and CDR2 ANQGSEA. The germline V and J ends were trimmed by 8 bases and 0 bases, with 10 bases remaining between them.

The chain joins TRBV29-1 to TRBJ1-2; D may be TRBD1 (5 bases). The CDR3 is 12 residues long. V was cut by 4 bases and J by 7 bases, with 13 bases left in between. Germline V CDR1 and CDR2: SQVTM, ANQGSEA. The CDR3 spells CSVVQGAFGYTF. DNA of the CDR3: TGCAGCGTTGTACAAGGGGCTTTTGGCTACACCTTC.

The V gene is TRBV7-9, the J gene TRBJ2-5; D is ambiguous. CDR3 length equals 16 residues. Germline assignment: CDR1 SEHNR and CDR2 FQNEAQ (reference sequence). With 0 bases removed from V and 5 bases from J, the gap between germline ends came to 16 bases. The CDR3 spells CASSLATASWSETQYF. The CDR3 nucleotides read TGTGCCAGCAGCTTAGCCACAGCCTCGTGGTCGGAGACCCAGTACTTC.

The chain uses TRBV6-4 and TRBJ2-7; the match to TRBD1 covers 9 bases. V shed 2 bases, J shed 2 bases, and the junction held 13 bases outside the gene matches. The CDR3 totals 18 residues. Germline V lookup: CDR1 MRHNA, CDR2 SNTAGT. CDR3 nucleotide sequence: TGTGCCAGCAGTGACCTCCCCAGGTCGGGACAGGGTCCCTACGAGCAGTACTTC. It specifies CASSDLPRSGQGPYEQYF.

This clone was counted only a few times. The chain employs TRBV18 and TRBJ2-1; D gene ambiguous. Germline V gives CDR1 KGHSH, CDR2 LQKENI. The CDR3 runs to 14 residues. With 1 base removed from V and 5 bases from J, the gap between germline ends came to 9 bases. The CDR3 region is CASSPLPHNNEQFF. In DNA, the CDR3 is TGTGCCAGCTCACCACTCCCCCACAACAATGAGCAGTTCTTC.

The V call is TRBV19, the J call TRBJ2-1, with D perhaps being TRBD1 or TRBD2 (6 bases each). With 4 bases removed from V and 9 bases from J, the gap between germline ends came to 13 bases. This CDR3 has 13 residues. Germline CDR1 is LNHDA and CDR2 is SQIVND (reference sequence). The CDR3 region has the DNA TGTGCCAGTAGTAGCAACAGGGAGGTTGAGCAGTTCTTC. The encoded protein is CASSSNREVEQFF.

V usage is TRBV7-2 and J usage is TRBJ2-5; either TRBD1 or TRBD2 may supply D (5 bases each). V dropped 5 bases and J dropped 5 bases, with 15 bases sitting between them. The CDR3 is 14 amino acids. Germline values: CDR1 SGHTA, CDR2 FQGNSA. CDR3 nucleotide sequence: TGTGCCAGCAGCCCGGGGCTACCCGGGGAGACCCAGTACTTC. It is translated as CASSPGLPGETQYF.